This record covers a single T cell receptor (beta chain). This clonotype was counted only a few times. Its target antigen remains unknown. No base quality information exists; no much larger clone differs at one position. This record comes from a study of blood T cells in healthy people across ages (dated by TCRdb to the mid-2010s). Notes on the research overall: In model experiments, template switching captured roughly one uniquely barcoded TCR beta cDNA molecule for every two T cells. Age-related changes in TCR beta repertoire diversity were measured in the study by deep sequencing normalized with unique cDNA molecular identifiers. The donors were divided into four age groups: young (average roughly 15 years), middle-aged (approximately 39), aged (under 70) and long-lived (about 84). Donors of different ages were randomly distributed across sequencing lanes to avoid experimental bias. For two donors (one aged 18 to 29 and one aged 80 or older), the study analyzed two additional independent replicas of 1 million unique cDNA reads from the same blood draw.

The CDR3, from cysteine to phenylalanine, totals 13 residues. Kept here is only the CDR3 DNA, which spans 39 bases and is read in frame from base 1. After removal of 5 bases from V and 9 bases from J, the junction retains 10 bases not matched to a gene. As encoded in the germline V gene, CDR1 is SGHTA while CDR2 is FQGNSA. General study outcomes and caveats: Compared with the aged group, the long-lived group had more naive CD4+ T cells, fewer expanded clones and increased TCR diversity, suggesting age selection. Because the CMV infection status of the donors was unknown, age-related changes in expanded clonotypes may potentially have been confounded. Since profiling was done on bulk unsorted PBMCs, naive and antigen-experienced compartments could not be conclusively compared. Total diversity estimates from one million sequenced T cells were considered lower bounds and underestimates. As age increased, observed TCR beta diversity per million T cells dropped in a roughly linear way, and a significant reduction was already evident by age 40. The percentage of naive T cells measured by flow cytometry correlated strongly with observed TCR beta diversity.

Systemically healthy Caucasian individuals from Russia, approximately 39 in total and aged about 6 to 90 years, were included as donors. About 10 milliliters of peripheral blood were drawn from each donor into EDTA-treated Vacutainer tubes. Ficoll-Paque density-gradient centrifugation was used to isolate PBMCs, with at least 7 million per sample. Trizol reagent was used to extract total RNA from the PBMCs, yielding at least 5.5 micrograms per sample. The percentages of naive CD45RAhigh/CD27high T cells were determined by flow cytometry on a PBMC aliquot from every donor. Libraries were constructed by 5' RACE. Instrument on record: Illumina HiSeq 2500. The second PCR ran for roughly 7 to 11 cycles and used a J-beta primer mix along with a sample-barcoded 5' primer. A unique molecular identifier was introduced onto each TCR beta cDNA molecule by a template-switch 5' adaptor carrying 12 random nucleotides. Each sample yielded at least 2.5 million CDR3-containing paired-end reads. The Mint cDNA synthesis kit, primed by a TRBC-specific oligonucleotide, was used to synthesize first-strand cDNA from all RNA. After uracil-DNA glycosylase treatment, a first 18-cycle PCR used universal primers M1SS and BC2_uni_R on all cDNA. The paper's processing steps were these. Normalization of each sample was performed by random selection of 1 million high-quality reads, each carrying a distinct molecular identifier. Reads sharing molecular identifiers were discarded rather than binned into consensus sequences. MiTCR, run with a Q25 quality threshold and the strictest error-elimination algorithm, handled CDR3 identification, clonotype clustering and error correction. A nonparametric unseen species model with Euler transformation was used to estimate a lower bound on total TCR beta diversity. The public reads were run again by TCRdb, first through fastp at Q25 and then through MiXCR, and only productive beta chains were kept. All rows with the same CDR3 protein become a single entry with the most common DNA and genes. The V and J calls, along with clone size, are taken from TCRdb and not from the paper's own processing. For this sample the table gives some 900,000 distinct CDR3 sequences, of which more than 25% were detected only once. The top ten constitute roughly 17% of the sample.

The sequenced material came from blood. The TCR originated in a woman over 75 in good health. The chain couples TRBV7-2 to TRBJ2-7; 7 nucleotides in the junction match TRBD1. The nucleotide sequence reads as follows: TGTGCCAGCAGCCGACAAGACAGGGTTGGGCAGTACTTC. This yields the protein CASSRQDRVGQYF.